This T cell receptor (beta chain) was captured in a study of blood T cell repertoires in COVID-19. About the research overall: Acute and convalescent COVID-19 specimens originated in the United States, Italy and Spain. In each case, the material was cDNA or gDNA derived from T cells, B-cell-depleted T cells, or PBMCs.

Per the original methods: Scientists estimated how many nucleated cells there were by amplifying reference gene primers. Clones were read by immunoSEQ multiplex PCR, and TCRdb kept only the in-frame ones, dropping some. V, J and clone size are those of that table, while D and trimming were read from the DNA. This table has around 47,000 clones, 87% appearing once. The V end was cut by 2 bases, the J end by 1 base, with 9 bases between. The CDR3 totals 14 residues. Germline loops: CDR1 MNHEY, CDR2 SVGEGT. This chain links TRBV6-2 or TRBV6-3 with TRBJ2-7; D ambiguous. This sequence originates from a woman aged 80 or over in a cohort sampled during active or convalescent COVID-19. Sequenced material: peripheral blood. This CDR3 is CASSYPRLSYEQYF. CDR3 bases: TGTGCCAGCAGTTACCCAAGACTTTCCTACGAGCAGTACTTC.